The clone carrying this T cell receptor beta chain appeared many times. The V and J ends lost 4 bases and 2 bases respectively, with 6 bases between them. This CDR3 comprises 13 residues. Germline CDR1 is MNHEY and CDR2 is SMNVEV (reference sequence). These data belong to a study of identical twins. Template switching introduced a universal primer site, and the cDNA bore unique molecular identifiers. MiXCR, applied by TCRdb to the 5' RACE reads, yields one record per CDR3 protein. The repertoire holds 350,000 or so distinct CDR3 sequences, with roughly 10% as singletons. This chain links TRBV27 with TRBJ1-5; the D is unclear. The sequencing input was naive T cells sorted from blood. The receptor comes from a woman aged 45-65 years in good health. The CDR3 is CASSWAGNQPQHF. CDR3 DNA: TGTGCCAGCAGTTGGGCAGGCAATCAGCCCCAGCATTTT.